A selection of T cell receptor beta chains follows, all from one sample in a study of CD8 T cells in ankylosing spondylitis. TCRdb recomputed calls from the 5' RACE reads with MiXCR, one row per CDR3 protein. Of 150,000 to 200,000 distinct CDR3 sequences detected, approximately 20% appear once; the ten largest clones hold roughly 8%. Material: blood, either unsorted or a sorted T cell fraction (not recorded which). The receptors shown here come from a male donor with ankylosing spondylitis or in good health (not recorded which). Both conserved end residues are part of each CDR3. A D gene is named only where the DNA matches it firmly. Size values are once, few and many counts, or a class for expanded clones, and some rows have none.

J | size | V | D | CDR3 | DNA
TRBJ2-3 | few | TRBV18 | NA | CASSPGAGASTDTQYF | TGTGCCAGCTCACCAGGGGCGGGGGCTAGCACAGATACGCAGTATTTT
TRBJ2-2 | NA | TRBV28 | NA | CAGASWGTGELFF | TGTGCCGGGGCGTCGTGGGGGACCGGGGAGCTGTTTTTT
TRBJ2-1 | NA | TRBV27 | TRBD2 | CASTPWGGFYNEQFF | TGTGCCAGCACCCCCTGGGGAGGGTTTTACAATGAGCAGTTCTTC
TRBJ2-3 | few | TRBV6-1 | NA | CASRFREPDTQYF | TGTGCCAGCAGATTCCGGGAGCCAGATACGCAGTATTTT
TRBJ2-1 | NA | TRBV7-2 | TRBD2 | CASSLSSGSSGEQFF | TGTGCCAGCAGCTTATCTAGCGGGAGTTCCGGTGAGCAGTTCTTC
TRBJ1-1 | NA | TRBV15 | NA | CATRRDRTPNTEAFF | TGTGCCACCAGGAGGGACCGGACACCGAACACTGAAGCTTTCTTT
TRBJ2-1 | NA | TRBV5-1 | TRBD2 | CASTASGAYNEQFF | TGCGCCAGCACCGCTAGCGGGGCCTACAATGAGCAGTTCTTC
TRBJ1-1 | many | TRBV30 | NA | CAWSRGSLTEAFF | TGTGCCTGGAGTAGAGGGTCCTTAACTGAAGCTTTCTTT
TRBJ1-6 | many | TRBV12-3/TRBV12-4 | NA | CASTPAGLVNSPLHF | TGTGCCAGCACCCCGGCGGGTCTGGTTAATTCACCCCTCCACTTT
TRBJ2-5 | NA | TRBV29-1 | NA | CSVDLGLGQETQYF | TGCAGCGTTGACTTGGGGCTGGGACAAGAGACCCAGTACTTC
TRBJ2-1 | many | TRBV28 | NA | CASSSGGGSGIREQFF | TGTGCCAGCAGTTCCGGCGGGGGCTCGGGAATCCGGGAGCAGTTCTTC
TRBJ1-4 | many | TRBV20-1 | NA | CSAGAPGPPIF | TGCAGTGCTGGCGCCCCCGGTCCCCCGATTTTT
TRBJ2-7 | NA | TRBV9 | TRBD1 | CASSAVDRGLCYEQYF | TGTGCCAGCAGCGCCGTGGACAGGGGGCTATGTTACGAGCAGTACTTC
TRBJ2-1 | many | TRBV5-1 | TRBD2 | CASSLEGLAGIRYNEQFF | TGCGCCAGCAGCTTGGAGGGACTAGCGGGGATCCGGTACAATGAGCAGTTCTTC
TRBJ2-7 | NA | TRBV29-1 | NA | CSAIDGSYEQYF | TGCAGCGCCATAGACGGCTCCTACGAGCAGTACTTC
TRBJ1-1 | many | TRBV7-2 | NA | CASRSTLVAFF | TGTGCCAGCAGATCCACCCTCGTAGCTTTCTTT
TRBJ1-3 | many | TRBV12-3/TRBV12-4 | NA | CASSTDRVGNTIYF | TGTGCCAGCAGTACGGACCGCGTGGGAAACACCATATATTTT
TRBJ2-7 | NA | TRBV27 | TRBD1 | CASRLLGQGTYEQYF | TGTGCCAGCAGACTGCTGGGACAGGGAACCTACGAGCAGTACTTC
TRBJ1-1 | few | TRBV4-1 | NA | CASSQPVAGKTEAFF | TGCGCCAGCAGCCAACCCGTGGCGGGGAAGACTGAAGCTTTCTTT
TRBJ1-1 | many | TRBV6-5 | NA | CASSYRQANTEAFF | TGTGCCAGCAGTTACAGACAGGCCAACACTGAAGCTTTCTTT
TRBJ2-5 | many | TRBV10-2 | NA | CASTGGPKETQYF | TGCGCCAGCACGGGTGGCCCAAAAGAGACCCAGTACTTC
TRBJ2-3 | NA | TRBV2 | NA | CASSGPPGASQYF | TGTGCCAGCAGCGGACCGCCAGGGGCAAGTCAGTATTTT
TRBJ2-1 | NA | TRBV28 | NA | CASSLRRTDHNEQFF | TGTGCCAGCAGTTTGAGGAGGACAGATCACAATGAGCAGTTCTTC
TRBJ1-2 | many | TRBV5-1 | TRBD1 | CASSLEGAYGYTF | TGCGCCAGCAGCTTAGAGGGGGCCTATGGCTACACCTTC
TRBJ2-3 | once | TRBV28 | TRBD2 | CASATYGLAGGVDTQYF | TGTGCCAGCGCGACCTACGGGCTAGCGGGAGGAGTAGATACGCAGTATTTT
TRBJ1-1 | once | TRBV14 | NA | CASSQVWSGPGAFF | TGTGCCAGCAGCCAAGTGTGGTCGGGGCCGGGAGCCTTCTTT
TRBJ2-6 | many | TRBV12-3/TRBV12-4 | NA | CASSQLIRANVLTF | TGTGCCAGCAGTCAACTCATCAGGGCCAACGTCCTGACTTTC
TRBJ2-7 | few | TRBV4-1 | NA | CASSQDQLLSYEQYF | TGCGCCAGCAGCCAAGATCAACTACTTTCCTACGAGCAGTACTTC
TRBJ2-3 | many | TRBV28 | TRBD2 | CASSWASGTSTDTQYF | TGTGCCAGCAGTTGGGCTAGCGGGACGAGCACAGATACGCAGTATTTT
TRBJ1-5 | NA | TRBV28 | NA | CASSGNQPQHF | TGTGCCAGCAGTGGTAACCAGCCCCAGCATTTT
TRBJ1-1 | many | TRBV5-1 | TRBD1 | CASSSSGGFGEAFF | TGCGCCAGCAGCTCTTCAGGGGGCTTCGGTGAAGCTTTCTTT
TRBJ1-5 | NA | TRBV18 | NA | CASSPSVSNQPQHF | TGTGCCAGCTCACCGTCAGTAAGCAATCAGCCCCAGCATTTT
TRBJ2-5 | few | TRBV10-1 | NA | CASTPIGGKETQYF | TGCGCCAGTACCCCCATAGGCGGGAAAGAGACCCAGTACTTC
TRBJ2-1 | NA | TRBV7-2 | TRBD2 | CASSLEGGSLNEQFF | TGTGCCAGCAGCTTAGAGGGCGGGAGTCTCAATGAGCAGTTCTTC
TRBJ1-3 | few | TRBV3-1 | NA | CASSLRSGNTIYF | TGTGCCAGCAGCTTAAGGAGTGGAAACACCATATATTTT
TRBJ2-1 | many | TRBV5-1 | NA | CASSPGTFYNEQFF | TGCGCCAGCAGCCCCGGGACTTTCTACAATGAGCAGTTCTTC
TRBJ1-4 | many | TRBV12-3/TRBV12-4 | NA | CASSPRTAGEKLFF | TGTGCCAGCAGTCCCAGGACAGCCGGTGAAAAACTGTTTTTT
TRBJ2-7 | NA | TRBV11-2 | NA | CASSRTRYSPREQYF | TGTGCCAGCAGTCGAACAAGGTATAGTCCTCGCGAGCAGTACTTC
TRBJ2-1 | few | TRBV7-9 | NA | CASSSAGGSSYNEQFF | TGTGCCAGCAGCTCAGCGGGTGGCAGCTCCTACAATGAGCAGTTCTTC
TRBJ1-1 | many | TRBV18 | NA | CASSPSTYRDTEAFF | TGTGCCAGCTCACCATCTACTTACAGGGACACTGAAGCTTTCTTT
TRBJ2-2 | NA | TRBV5-1 | NA | CASSPRSGTNTGELFF | TGCGCCAGCAGCCCCCGGAGCGGAACGAACACCGGGGAGCTGTTTTTT
TRBJ1-1 | few | TRBV11-1 | NA | CASSLGAFVSAFF | TGTGCCAGCAGCTTAGGCGCCTTCGTATCAGCTTTCTTT
TRBJ2-5 | many | TRBV2 | NA | CASSLTDADGETQYF | TGTGCCAGCAGTCTTACAGACGCGGACGGGGAGACCCAGTACTTC
TRBJ2-1 | many | TRBV20-1 | TRBD2 | CSAQTSYLLYNEQFF | TGCAGTGCTCAGACTAGCTACCTTCTCTACAATGAGCAGTTCTTC
TRBJ2-7 | NA | TRBV18 | NA | CASSPLRDDEQYF | TGTGCCAGCTCACCTTTGCGGGATGACGAGCAGTACTTC
TRBJ2-3 | NA | TRBV5-4 | TRBD1 | CASSSTQPGTEEYF | TGTGCCAGCAGCTCCACTCAACCCGGGACAGAGGAGTATTTT
TRBJ2-1 | many | TRBV28 | NA | CASRRGGYNEQFF | TGTGCCAGCCGGCGAGGTGGCTACAATGAGCAGTTCTTC
TRBJ2-3 | NA | TRBV7-9 | NA | CASSSGVGTDTQYF | TGTGCCAGCAGCTCGGGAGTTGGTACAGATACGCAGTATTTT
TRBJ2-2 | many | TRBV20-1 | NA | CSARDRTGVSANTGELFF | TGCAGTGCTAGAGATCGGACCGGCGTATCTGCGAACACCGGGGAGCTGTTTTTT
TRBJ2-3 | few | TRBV25-1 | TRBD2 | CASSEWTSGNTDTQYF | TGTGCCAGCAGTGAGTGGACTAGCGGCAACACAGATACGCAGTATTTT
TRBJ2-1 | many | TRBV19 | NA | CASSIEAGTYNEQFF | TGTGCCAGTAGTATTGAGGCGGGGACCTACAATGAGCAGTTCTTC
TRBJ2-2 | few | TRBV7-2 | TRBD1 | CASLTGPNTGELFF | TGTGCCAGCCTGACAGGGCCTAACACCGGGGAGCTGTTTTTT
TRBJ2-3 | few | TRBV10-3 | NA | CAISETPSTDTQYF | TGTGCCATCAGTGAAACTCCTAGCACAGATACGCAGTATTTT
TRBJ2-7 | NA | TRBV5-6 | NA | CASSQKEPRYEQYF | TGTGCCAGCAGCCAAAAAGAGCCGCGCTACGAGCAGTACTTC
TRBJ1-1 | few | TRBV5-5 | NA | CASSWQGNTEAFF | TGTGCCAGCAGCTGGCAGGGGAACACTGAAGCTTTCTTT
TRBJ2-4 | NA | TRBV20-1 | TRBD1 | CSASQGDAKNIQYF | TGCAGTGCTAGTCAGGGGGATGCCAAAAACATTCAGTACTTC